Presented here are 7 T cell receptor beta chains from one specimen sequenced in a study of blood T cell repertoires in COVID-19 (TCRdb year 2020). Library prep was done by the immunoSEQ multiplex PCR assay. What TCRdb holds here is the immuneACCESS table cut down to in-frame rearrangements. Part of the clones is not present; checked against another copy, under half of the missing clones reflect an unresolved V gene, and the others are unexplained. Counted in this sample were under 200,000 clones; about four fifths of them appeared once. The leading ten clones occupy roughly 19% of the sample. Material for sequencing was peripheral blood. Receptors were obtained from a woman in her sixties or seventies who had recovered from COVID-19.

The gene calls are TRBV9 and TRBJ2-3; possibly TRBD2 for D (6 bases). V dropped 0 bases and J dropped 0 bases, with 8 bases sitting between them. The CDR3 is 15 residues long. The germline V gene has CDR1 SGDLS and CDR2 YYNGEE. Written as DNA, the CDR3 is TGTGCCAGCAGCGTAGCCGGGAGAAGCACAGATACGCAGTATTTT. Encoded protein: CASSVAGRSTDTQYF.

This chain joins TRBV9 and TRBJ2-6; no clear D gene. The ends were cut back, 2 bases at V and 0 bases at J, with 12 bases in the middle. Germline V gene lookup returns CDR1 SGDLS and CDR2 YYNGEE. This CDR3 is 17 amino acids long. CDR3 nucleotides: TGTGCCAGCAGCGTTGGTGCACCCAGCTCTGGGGCCAACGTCCTGACTTTC. Amino acids: CASSVGAPSSGANVLTF. Full variable domain (remainder filled in from reference TRBV9 and TRBJ2-6): DSGVTQTPKHLITATGQRVTLRCSPRSGDLSVYWYQQSLDQGLQFLIQYYNGEERAKGNILERFSAQQFPDLHSELNLSSLELGDSALYFCASSVGAPSSGANVLTFGAGSRLTVL.

This clone appeared once. The genes are TRBV4-1 and TRBJ2-3, with a possible D match to TRBD2 (5 bases). The CDR3 has 15 residues. The V end lost 0 bases, the J end lost 5 bases, and 12 bases lay between the germline ends. Germline V gene data show CDR1 as MGHRA and CDR2 as YSYEKL. This chain's CDR3 is CASSQERGSGDTQYF. The CDR3 nucleotides read TGCGCCAGCAGCCAAGAGCGCGGGTCGGGAGATACGCAGTATTTT.

J is TRBJ1-5 and V is TRBV18; 7 nucleotides match TRBD1. The V segment lost 3 bases and the J segment 1 base; nucleotides outside the gene matches: 3. The CDR3 loop spans 15 amino acids. Germline V CDR1 and CDR2: KGHSH, LQKENI. CDR3 protein: CASSPQTGSNQPQHF. As DNA, the CDR3 is TGTGCCAGCTCACCGCAGACAGGGAGCAATCAGCCCCAGCATTTT.

V is TRBV6-5 and J is TRBJ1-1; 10 bases line up with TRBD1. With V trimmed by 6 bases and J by 5 bases, 6 bases remained unmatched. This CDR3 is built from 14 residues. CDR1 and CDR2 (germline): MNHEY, SVGAGI. The CDR3 here is CASRGDRGRTEAFF. Written as DNA, the CDR3 is TGTGCCAGCAGGGGGGACAGGGGTCGGACTGAAGCTTTCTTT.

This clone was seen more than once but under ten times. This chain connects TRBV18 to TRBJ1-5; D possibly corresponds to TRBD1 (5 bases). The CDR3 length is 13 residues. Trimming took off 6 bases at V and 5 bases at J, with 11 bases between the two ends. The germline V gene encodes CDR1 KGHSH and CDR2 LQKENI. The CDR3 spells CASSQDIHQPQHF. As DNA, the CDR3 is TGTGCCAGCTCCCAGGACATCCATCAGCCCCAGCATTTT.

The chain combines TRBV12-3 or TRBV12-4 with TRBJ1-2, with unresolved D. The V gene lost 1 base and the J gene lost 4 bases, with 7 bases spanning the gap. The CDR3 is 13 amino acids. CDR3 DNA sequence: TGTGCCAGCAGTTTAGATGGAGTCTATGGCTACACCTTC. Translated: CASSLDGVYGYTF.